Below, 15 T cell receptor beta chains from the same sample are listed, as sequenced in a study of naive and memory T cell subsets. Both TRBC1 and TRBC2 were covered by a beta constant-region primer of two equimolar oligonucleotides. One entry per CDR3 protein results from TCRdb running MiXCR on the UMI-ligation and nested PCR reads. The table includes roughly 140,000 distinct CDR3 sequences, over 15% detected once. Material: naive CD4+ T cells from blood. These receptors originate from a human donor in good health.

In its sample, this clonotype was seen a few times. The CDR3 region is CASSQYLGQEGDEQYF. CDR3 bases: TGTGCCAGCAGCCAGTACCTGGGACAGGAAGGGGACGAGCAGTACTTC. The chain uses TRBV7-8 and TRBJ2-7, with TRBD1 matching 8 bases. The junction had 14 bases not matched to a gene; V was cut back by 5 bases and J by 5 bases. Germline CDR1 is SGHVS and CDR2 is FQNEAQ. The CDR3 loop spans 16 amino acids.

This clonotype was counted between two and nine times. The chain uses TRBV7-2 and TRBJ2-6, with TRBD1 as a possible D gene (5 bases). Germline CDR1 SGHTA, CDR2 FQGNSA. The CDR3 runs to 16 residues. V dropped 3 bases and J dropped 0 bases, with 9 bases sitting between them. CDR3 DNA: TGTGCCAGCAGCTTTCGACAGCCCTCTGGGGCCAACGTCCTGACTTTC. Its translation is CASSFRQPSGANVLTF.

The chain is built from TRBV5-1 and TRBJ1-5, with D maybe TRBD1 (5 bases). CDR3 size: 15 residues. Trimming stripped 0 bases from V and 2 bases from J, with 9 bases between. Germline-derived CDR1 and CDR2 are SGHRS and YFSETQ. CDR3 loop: CASSLEAGRNQPQHF. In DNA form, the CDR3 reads TGCGCCAGCAGCTTGGAGGCAGGGCGCAATCAGCCCCAGCATTTT.

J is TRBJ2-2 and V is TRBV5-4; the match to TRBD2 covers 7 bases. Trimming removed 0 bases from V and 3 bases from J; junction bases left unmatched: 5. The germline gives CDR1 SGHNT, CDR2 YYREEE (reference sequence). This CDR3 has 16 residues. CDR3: CASSLESSGYTGELFF. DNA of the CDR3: TGTGCCAGCAGCTTGGAGTCTAGCGGCTACACCGGGGAGCTGTTTTTT.

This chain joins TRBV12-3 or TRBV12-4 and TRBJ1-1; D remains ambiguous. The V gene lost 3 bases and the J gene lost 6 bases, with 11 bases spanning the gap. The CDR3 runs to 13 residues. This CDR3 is CASSFGYIAEAFF. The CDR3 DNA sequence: TGTGCCAGCAGTTTCGGGTATATCGCTGAAGCTTTCTTT.

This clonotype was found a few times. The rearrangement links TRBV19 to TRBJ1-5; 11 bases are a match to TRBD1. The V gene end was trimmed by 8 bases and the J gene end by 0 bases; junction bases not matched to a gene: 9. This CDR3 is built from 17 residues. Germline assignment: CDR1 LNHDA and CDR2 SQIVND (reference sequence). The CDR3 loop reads CASLGQGAAGSNQPQHF. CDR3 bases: TGTGCCAGTCTCGGACAGGGGGCCGCGGGTAGCAATCAGCCCCAGCATTTT. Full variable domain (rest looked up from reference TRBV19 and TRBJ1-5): DGGITQSPKYLFRKEGQNVTLSCEQNLNHDAMYWYRQDPGQGLRLIYYSQIVNDFQKGDIAEGYSVSREKKESFPLTVTSAQKNPTAFYLCASLGQGAAGSNQPQHFGDGTRLSIL.

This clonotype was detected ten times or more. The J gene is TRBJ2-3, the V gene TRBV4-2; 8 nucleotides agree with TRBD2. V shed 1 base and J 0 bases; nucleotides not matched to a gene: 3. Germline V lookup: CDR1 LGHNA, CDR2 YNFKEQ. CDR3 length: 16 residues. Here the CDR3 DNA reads TGTGCCAGCAGCCAAGTGACTAGCGATAGCACAGATACGCAGTATTTT. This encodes CASSQVTSDSTDTQYF.

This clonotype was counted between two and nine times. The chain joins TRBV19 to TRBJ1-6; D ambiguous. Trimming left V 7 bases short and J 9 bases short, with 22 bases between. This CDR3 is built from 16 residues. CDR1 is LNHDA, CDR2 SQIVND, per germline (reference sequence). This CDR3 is CASTPGRTFWSSPLHF. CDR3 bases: TGTGCCAGTACCCCTGGGCGTACGTTTTGGAGTTCACCCCTCCACTTT.

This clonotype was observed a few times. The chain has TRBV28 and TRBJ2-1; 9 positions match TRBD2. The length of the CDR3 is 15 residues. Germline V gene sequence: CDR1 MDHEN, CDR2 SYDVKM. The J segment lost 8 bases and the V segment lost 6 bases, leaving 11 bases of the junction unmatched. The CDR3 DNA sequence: TGTGCCAGCAGCTTCCTCTCTAGCGGGAACGATGAGCAGTTCTTC. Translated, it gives CASSFLSSGNDEQFF.

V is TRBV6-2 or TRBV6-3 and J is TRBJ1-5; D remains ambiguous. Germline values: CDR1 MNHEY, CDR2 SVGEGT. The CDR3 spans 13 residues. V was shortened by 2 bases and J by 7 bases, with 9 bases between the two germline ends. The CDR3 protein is CASSYRADQPQHF. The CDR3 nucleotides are TGTGCCAGCAGTTACCGTGCGGACCAGCCCCAGCATTTT.

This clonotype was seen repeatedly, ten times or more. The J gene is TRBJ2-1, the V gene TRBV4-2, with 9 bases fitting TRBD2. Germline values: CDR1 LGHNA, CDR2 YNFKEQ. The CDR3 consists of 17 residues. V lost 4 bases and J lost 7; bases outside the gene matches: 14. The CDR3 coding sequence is TGTGCCAGCAGCCCCGCCCCCGGCGGGAGGGCGAGTAATGAGCAGTTCTTC. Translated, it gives CASSPAPGGRASNEQFF.

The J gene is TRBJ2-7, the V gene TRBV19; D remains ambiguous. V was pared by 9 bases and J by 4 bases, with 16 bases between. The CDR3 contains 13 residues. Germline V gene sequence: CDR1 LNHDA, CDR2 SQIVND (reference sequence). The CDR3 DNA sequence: TGTGCCAGCCGGAATCCCGGACCTTACGAGCAGTACTTC. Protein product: CASRNPGPYEQYF.

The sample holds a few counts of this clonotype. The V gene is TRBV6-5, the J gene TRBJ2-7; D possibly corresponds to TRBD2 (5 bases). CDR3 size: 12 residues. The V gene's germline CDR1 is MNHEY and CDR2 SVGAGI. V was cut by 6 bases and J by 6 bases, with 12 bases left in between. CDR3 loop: CASSNDRGEQYF. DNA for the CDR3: TGTGCCAGCAGCAACGACCGGGGCGAGCAGTACTTC.

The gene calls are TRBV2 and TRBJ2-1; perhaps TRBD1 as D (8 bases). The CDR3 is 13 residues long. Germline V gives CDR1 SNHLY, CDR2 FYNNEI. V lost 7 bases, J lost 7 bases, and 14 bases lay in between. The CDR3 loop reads CASNRGRENEQFF. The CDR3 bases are TGTGCCAGCAACAGGGGGAGGGAGAATGAGCAGTTCTTC.

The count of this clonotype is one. The CDR3 coding sequence is TGTGCCAGCAGTCGACAGGCCGACTACGAGCAGTACTTC. Its protein product is CASSRQADYEQYF. J is TRBJ2-7 and V is TRBV6-5; TRBD1 might be the D (6 bases). This CDR3 comprises 13 residues. The V end lost 5 bases, the J end lost 3 bases, and 11 bases lay between the germline ends. Germline V gene sequence: CDR1 MNHEY, CDR2 SVGAGI.